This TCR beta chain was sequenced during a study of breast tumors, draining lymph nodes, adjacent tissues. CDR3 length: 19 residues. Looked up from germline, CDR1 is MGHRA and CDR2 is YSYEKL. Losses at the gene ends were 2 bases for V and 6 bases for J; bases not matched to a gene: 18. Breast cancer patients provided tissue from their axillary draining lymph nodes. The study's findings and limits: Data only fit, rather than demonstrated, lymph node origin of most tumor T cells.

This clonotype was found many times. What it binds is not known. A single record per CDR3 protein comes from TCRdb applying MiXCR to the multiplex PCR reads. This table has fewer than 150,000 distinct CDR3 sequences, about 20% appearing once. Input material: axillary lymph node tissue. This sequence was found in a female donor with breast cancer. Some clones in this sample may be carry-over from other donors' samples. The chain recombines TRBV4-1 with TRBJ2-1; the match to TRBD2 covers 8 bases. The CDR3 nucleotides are TGCGCCAGCAGCCAAAGGACGAGCGGGAGCGGCGCGTTGTCCAATGAGCAGTTCTTC. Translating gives CASSQRTSGSGALSNEQFF.